Below are 15 T cell receptor beta chains sequenced from a single sample in a study of PD-1 blockade in classical Hodgkin lymphoma. Time point of the sample: cycle 4 day 1 (C4D1), after 5 to 7 weeks of nivolumab. Each of the patients experienced relapse following autologous stem cell transplantation, and their brentuximab vedotin exposure differed. Only in-frame clones appear in the TCRdb table, and some are missing; sequencing was by immunoSEQ multiplex PCR. The sample holds about 52,000 clones, 86% seen once. Specimen: peripheral blood mononuclear cells (PBMCs), collected before the fourth cycle of nivolumab. Source of these receptors: a human donor with classical Hodgkin lymphoma.

This chain connects TRBV5-4 to TRBJ1-6, with 7 bases aligning to TRBD1. The CDR3 is made up of 14 amino acids. The ends lost 2 bases at V and 9 bases at J; junction bases unmatched: 5. CDR1 and CDR2 from the germline V gene are SGHNT and YYREEE (reference sequence). CDR3 nucleotide sequence: TGTGCCAGCAGCTTAAAGGGGGCAGGTTCACCCCTCCACTTT. This translates into CASSLKGAGSPLHF.

V and J are TRBV6-4 and TRBJ2-1; D is unclear. There are 14 residues in the CDR3. The germline V gene has CDR1 MRHNA and CDR2 SNTAGT. V lost 0 bases, J lost 9 bases, and 12 bases lay in between. The DNA for the CDR3 is TGTGCCAGCAGTGACTCGATAGGGTCCGGTGAGCAGTTCTTC. Amino acid sequence: CASSDSIGSGEQFF.

V and J are TRBV4-2 and TRBJ2-5; D is uncertain. The CDR3 has 13 residues. Germline lookup yields CDR1 LGHNA and CDR2 YNFKEQ. Deletions cut 4 bases from V and 5 bases from J, with 11 bases between. CDR3 DNA: TGTGCCAGCAGCCCCAATCTGGGGGAGACCCAGTACTTC. It codes for CASSPNLGETQYF.

The V and J genes are TRBV19 and TRBJ1-5; no firm D call. Germline lookup yields CDR1 LNHDA and CDR2 SQIVND (reference sequence). The CDR3 runs 16 residues. Between the trimmed V and J ends, which lost 0 bases and 0 bases, there was a span of 9 bases. The CDR3 DNA sequence: TGTGCCAGTAGTATAGATGGCGCCCATAGCAATCAGCCCCAGCATTTT. Protein: CASSIDGAHSNQPQHF.

The chain is built from TRBV13 and TRBJ2-3, with D uncertain. With 4 bases removed from V and 5 bases from J, the gap between germline ends came to 16 bases. The CDR3 extends over 15 amino acids. Germline CDR1 reads PRHDT; CDR2 reads FYEKMQ (reference sequence). CDR3 loop: CASSWVGLSRDTQYF. CDR3 sequence (DNA): TGTGCCAGCAGCTGGGTTGGGCTATCCCGAGATACGCAGTATTTT.

The chain combines TRBV19 with TRBJ2-5; 8 bases line up with TRBD1. V trimming: 3 bases; J trimming: 1 base; junction bases outside the gene matches: 7. The CDR3 is made up of 16 amino acids. CDR1 and CDR2 (germline): LNHDA, SQIVND (reference sequence). The CDR3 nucleotides read TGTGCCAGTAGTATTCGACAGGGGACGCGCCAAGAGACCCAGTACTTC. This sequence encodes CASSIRQGTRQETQYF.

This rearrangement joins TRBV7-8 to TRBJ2-3; 9 nucleotides match TRBD2. Germline CDR1 SGHVS, CDR2 FQNEAQ. The CDR3 runs 13 residues. V shed 5 bases and J 4 bases; nucleotides not matched to a gene: 1. CDR3 sequence: CASSRGGADTQYF. The DNA for the CDR3 is TGTGCCAGCAGCCGCGGGGGGGCAGATACGCAGTATTTT.

The rearrangement links TRBV13 to TRBJ1-3; no clear D. The CDR3 totals 16 residues. Germline lookup yields CDR1 PRHDT and CDR2 FYEKMQ (reference sequence). The ends were cut back, 1 base at V and 0 bases at J, with 10 bases in the middle. Here the CDR3 reads CASSLVVGRSGNTIYF. The CDR3 nucleotides read TGTGCCAGCAGCTTAGTGGTAGGCCGCTCTGGAAACACCATATATTTT.

The chain joins TRBV10-3 to TRBJ2-3; 9 bases map to TRBD2. There are 17 residues in the CDR3. After removal of 5 bases from V and 2 bases from J, the junction contained 11 bases not matched to a gene. Germline lookup yields CDR1 ENHRY and CDR2 SYGVKD. CDR3 DNA: TGTGCCATCAGTTTTCGCAGACTAGCGGACTACACAGATACGCAGTATTTT. Its translation is CAISFRRLADYTDTQYF.

The count of this clone is one. This chain joins TRBV11-2 and TRBJ2-3; 8 positions match TRBD2. The CDR3 is 17 amino acids. V lost 5 bases to trimming and J lost 2 bases; unmatched junction nucleotides: 12. Germline loops: CDR1 SGHAT, CDR2 FQNNGV. CDR3 coding DNA: TGTGCCAGCAGCCGTTTTAGCGGGACCCGTTTCACAGATACGCAGTATTTT. Protein sequence: CASSRFSGTRFTDTQYF.

In its sample, this clone was seen once. The chain is built from TRBV9 and TRBJ2-5; 7 nucleotides line up with TRBD2. After removal of 0 bases from V and 3 bases from J, the junction contained 5 bases not matched to a gene. Germline V gives CDR1 SGDLS, CDR2 YYNGEE. CDR3 length equals 15 residues. The CDR3 DNA reads as TGTGCCAGCAGCGTAGACGGGAGGAGGGAAGAGACCCAGTACTTC. Its translation is CASSVDGRREETQYF.

The J gene is TRBJ2-7, the V gene TRBV5-6; D remains ambiguous. This CDR3 contains 13 residues. Trimming removed 0 bases at V and 1 base at J, with 5 bases between. Germline assignment: CDR1 SGHDT and CDR2 YYEEEE. DNA of the CDR3: TGTGCCAGCAGCTTGGCAGAATCCTACGAGCAGTACTTC. It encodes CASSLAESYEQYF. The full variable domain, rest sourced from reference TRBV5-6 and TRBJ2-7, is DAGVTQSPTHLIKTRGQQVTLRCSPKSGHDTVSWYQQALGQGPQFIFQYYEEEERQRGNFPDRFSGHQFPNYSSELNVNALLLGDSALYLCASSLAESYEQYFGPGTRLTVT.

The chain is built from TRBV10-3 and TRBJ1-1; no definite D call. The germline CDR1 and CDR2 sequences are ENHRY and SYGVKD. The CDR3 contains 14 residues. The V end was cut by 2 bases, the J end by 5 bases, with 12 bases between. CDR3 sequence reads: CAISEGIWSTEAFF. Written as DNA, the CDR3 is TGTGCCATCAGTGAGGGGATTTGGAGTACTGAAGCTTTCTTT.

This chain links TRBV6-1 with TRBJ2-7; D unresolved. The CDR3 extends over 12 amino acids. V lost 2 bases and J 1 base, leaving 3 bases between the germline ends. Per germline, CDR1 MNHNS and CDR2 SASEGT. DNA for the CDR3: TGTGCCAGCAGTGAAACGTCCTACGAGCAGTACTTC. Its translation: CASSETSYEQYF.

The CDR3 DNA reads TGTGCCAGCAGCTTGGGACAGGGTGATACGCAGTATTTT. This translates into CASSLGQGDTQYF. This rearrangement joins TRBV5-8 to TRBJ2-3; 7 nucleotides line up with TRBD1. In germline, CDR1 is SGHTS, CDR2 YDEGEE. The junction had 1 base not matched to a gene; V was cut back by 0 bases and J by 6 bases. This CDR3 is built from 13 residues.